The TCR beta chain described here comes from a study of blood T cell repertoires in COVID-19. Study-level background: The samples span acute and convalescent COVID-19 from the United States, Italy and Spain.

Germline V CDR1 and CDR2: LGHDT, YNNKEL (reference sequence). CDR3 length: 13 residues. The V segment lost 2 bases and the J segment 6 bases; nucleotides outside the gene matches: 4. Generated by immunoSEQ multiplex PCR, the TCRdb table keeps only in-frame clones and is missing some. The data contain some 190,000 clones, approximately 90% of them singletons. The sample was peripheral blood. This sequence joins TRBV3-1 (or the pseudogene TRBV3-2) and TRBJ2-7; TRBD1 aligns across 7 bases. The TCR sequence derives from a man aged 25 to 45 with acute or convalescent COVID-19. CDR3 sequence reads: CASSQRQGVEQYF. The CDR3 DNA follows: TGTGCCAGCAGCCAACGACAGGGAGTCGAGCAGTACTTC.